The rows below give T cell receptor beta chains drawn from one sample of a study of blood T cell repertoires in COVID-19. Only in-frame clones appear in the TCRdb table, and some are missing; sequencing was by immunoSEQ multiplex PCR. Of approximately 200,000 clones in the sample, about 90% were seen once. The sequencing input was PBMCs or T cells enriched from blood (not recorded which). Receptors were obtained from a young woman who had recovered from COVID-19. Each CDR3 is given without its conserved first and last residue. The order of the fields is CDR3 protein, J gene, V gene.

AWSRGTTPYEQY,TRBJ2-7,TRBV30
AWSPDRGASYEQY,TRBJ2-7,TRBV30
ASSLDTGDSGNTIY,TRBJ1-3,TRBV11-3
ASRAMETQY,TRBJ2-5,TRBV12-3/TRBV12-4
ASSQARPIGGGTDTQY,TRBJ2-3,TRBV4-2
SVQSSINQPQH,TRBJ1-5,TRBV29-1
ASSQESRDLKAF,TRBJ1-1,TRBV3-1/TRBV3-2
ASSPGRGRTGELF,TRBJ2-2,TRBV6-4
ACYPDRASYEQY,TRBJ2-7,TRBV30
ASSGSYEQY,TRBJ2-7,TRBV5-6
ASSFLGTSGYNEQF,TRBJ2-1,TRBV7-2
ASSQDRGNYEQY,TRBJ2-7,TRBV4-3
ATSEGQGGKNIQY,TRBJ2-4,TRBV24-1
ASSQYREINEQF,TRBJ2-1,TRBV9
ASTPRGEKLF,TRBJ1-4,TRBV2
ASETGGTEAF,TRBJ1-1,TRBV2
ASSPFGGAEAF,TRBJ1-1,TRBV19
ASSFGQGVNSPLH,TRBJ1-6,TRBV13
ASSPTTRFSYEQY,TRBJ2-7,TRBV7-2
ASSFRGGTEAF,TRBJ1-1,TRBV27
ASSQGLAEHNEQF,TRBJ2-1,TRBV4-3
AISDGTSKLEQF,TRBJ2-1,TRBV10-3
ASTLRGDYNEQF,TRBJ2-1,TRBV3-1/TRBV3-2
ASSYVDTTDTQY,TRBJ2-3,TRBV6-2/TRBV6-3
ASRGDRGPTDTQY,TRBJ2-3,TRBV2
ASGFVTGTGNQPQH,TRBJ1-5,TRBV12-5
ASSLWGADTQY,TRBJ2-3,TRBV12-3/TRBV12-4